The 14 T cell receptor beta chains presented below share a single source sample, sequenced in a study of blood T cells in healthy people across ages. PCR was performed a second time for roughly 7 to 12 cycles using a sample-barcoded 5' primer and a J-beta primer mix. TCRdb analysed the 5' RACE reads with MiXCR anew, one entry per CDR3 protein. Here the sample spans about 690,000 distinct CDR3 sequences, roughly 43% being singletons. Sample: blood. These receptors came from an older man in good health.

The chain employs TRBV14 and TRBJ2-3; unclear D gene. Per the germline V gene, CDR1 is SGHDN and CDR2 is FVKESK. The CDR3 is 12 amino acids. V lost 5 bases and J 10 bases, leaving 13 bases between the germline ends. CDR3 sequence reads: CASSANDYAQYF. The CDR3 DNA reads as TGTGCCAGCAGCGCCAATGATTATGCGCAGTATTTT.

This clonotype came up a few times. J is TRBJ2-3 and V is TRBV4-3; no clear D gene. The V end lost 0 bases, the J end lost 0 bases, and 10 bases lay between the germline ends. The CDR3 is made up of 16 amino acids. Germline CDR1 and CDR2: LGHNA and YSLEER. Written as DNA, the CDR3 is TGCGCCAGCAGCCAAGAAATTCGGCCTAGCACAGATACGCAGTATTTT. It encodes CASSQEIRPSTDTQYF.

Worth noting for this clonotype: A much larger clone sits a single nucleotide away, making a read error possible. The rearrangement uses TRBV5-5 and TRBJ2-1; D is possibly TRBD2 (5 bases). Germline CDR1 SGHKS, CDR2 YYEKEE (reference sequence). The CDR3 is made up of 16 amino acids. Trimming took 0 bases from V and 3 from J, leaving 13 bases between them. As DNA, the CDR3 is TGTGCCAGCAGCTTGGAAGTGAGGGCGAGCTACAATGAGCAGTTCTTC. This gives the protein CASSLEVRASYNEQFF. The entire variable domain, with the rest obtained from reference TRBV5-5 and TRBJ2-1, is as follows: DAGVTQSPTHLIKTRGQQVTLRCSPISGHKSVSWYQQVLGQGPQFIFQYYEKEERGRGNFPDRFSARQFPNYSSELNVNALLLGDSALYLCASSLEVRASYNEQFFGPGTRLTVL.

This clonotype was observed a handful of times. The genes are TRBV2 and TRBJ2-1; 7 nucleotides match TRBD1. Unmatched junction bases numbered 7, after V lost 6 bases and J lost 2 bases. Germline assignment: CDR1 SNHLY and CDR2 FYNNEI. The CDR3 length is 15 residues. The CDR3 region is CASSVRGLPYNEQFF. The CDR3 DNA is TGTGCCAGCAGCGTCAGGGGGTTGCCCTACAATGAGCAGTTCTTC. Full variable domain (missing parts from reference TRBV2 and TRBJ2-1): EPEVTQTPSHQVTQMGQEVILRCVPISNHLYFYWYRQILGQKVEFLVSFYNNEISEKSEIFDDQFSVERPDGSNFTLKIRSTKLEDSAMYFCASSVRGLPYNEQFFGPGTRLTVL.

The chain carries TRBV7-9 and TRBJ1-2; D remains ambiguous. Germline V gene data show CDR1 as SEHNR and CDR2 as FQNEAQ (reference sequence). Between the trimmed V and J ends, which lost 5 bases and 1 base, there was a span of 8 bases. The CDR3 contains 13 residues. CDR3 in DNA: TGTGCCAGCAGCATACAGATTAACTATGGCTACACCTTC. This gives the protein CASSIQINYGYTF.

The chain uses TRBV11-3 and TRBJ2-1, with TRBD1 identical over 7 bases. Germline CDR1 SGHNT, CDR2 YENEEA. The CDR3 runs to 12 residues. The ends lost 5 bases at V and 6 bases at J; junction bases unmatched: 1. CDR3 sequence reads: CASSTGVNEQFF. CDR3 bases: TGTGCCAGCAGCACAGGGGTCAATGAGCAGTTCTTC.

The chain combines TRBV7-9 with TRBJ2-2; 7 nucleotides align to TRBD1. The V gene end was trimmed by 5 bases and the J gene end by 4 bases; junction bases not matched to a gene: 10. The CDR3 spans 16 residues. Germline lookup yields CDR1 SEHNR and CDR2 FQNEAQ (reference sequence). The CDR3 DNA follows: TGTGCCAGCAGCATCCACAGGGGCCTGGGCACCGGGGAGCTGTTTTTT. It codes for CASSIHRGLGTGELFF.

This clonotype has at least ten counts. The rearrangement joins TRBV29-1 to TRBJ2-7; 9 bases line up with TRBD1. Looked up from germline, CDR1 is SQVTM and CDR2 is ANQGSEA. The CDR3 has 13 residues. V shed 3 bases and J 4 bases; nucleotides not matched to a gene: 4. The chain's CDR3 is CSVEVQGAYEQYF. In DNA form, the CDR3 reads TGCAGCGTTGAGGTACAGGGGGCATACGAGCAGTACTTC.

This clonotype was counted between two and nine times. The chain combines TRBV20-1 with TRBJ2-3; D tentatively fits TRBD1 or TRBD2 (5 bases each). The CDR3 totals 14 residues. The germline gives CDR1 DFQATT, CDR2 SNEGSKA (reference sequence). Trimming took off 4 bases at V and 0 bases at J, with 11 bases between the two ends. The DNA for the CDR3 is TGCAGTGCTACGACCGGGGCTAGCACAGATACGCAGTATTTT. Translating it yields CSATTGASTDTQYF.

This clonotype was found a few times. The chain links TRBV7-2 to TRBJ2-7; 8 bases line up with TRBD2. This CDR3 is 15 amino acids long. The trim removed 3 bases at V and 2 bases at J, leaving 6 bases unmatched. CDR1 and CDR2 (germline): SGHTA, FQGNSA. CDR3 DNA: TGTGCCAGCAGCTTGCCAACTAGCGGCACCTACGAGCAGTACTTC. This gives the protein CASSLPTSGTYEQYF.

The chain carries TRBV6-2 or TRBV6-3 and TRBJ1-2; D is perhaps TRBD1 (5 bases). The CDR3 loop spans 15 amino acids. V lost 0 bases, J lost 4 bases, and 12 bases lay in between. Germline V gene lookup returns CDR1 MNHEY and CDR2 SVGEGT. The CDR3 bases are TGTGCCAGCAGTTACTCGTTAAGACAGAGCTATGGCTACACCTTC. Protein sequence: CASSYSLRQSYGYTF.

This clonotype was found a few times. The chain joins TRBV3-1 to TRBJ2-7; D uncertain. Between the trimmed V and J ends, which lost 0 bases and 2 bases, there was a span of 14 bases. Germline-derived CDR1 and CDR2 are LGHDT and YNNKEL (reference sequence). This CDR3 is 16 amino acids long. The CDR3 nucleotides read TGTGCCAGCAGCCAAGATCCAGGCAGTCGTGCCTACGAGCAGTACTTC. This encodes CASSQDPGSRAYEQYF.

In this sample, this clonotype turned up many times. V gene TRBV29-1 combines with J gene TRBJ2-7; 7 bases map to TRBD1. This CDR3 spans 13 amino acids. Trimming cost V 0 bases and J 5 bases; bases outside gene matches: 4. The germline gives CDR1 SQVTM, CDR2 ANQGSEA. This chain's CDR3 is CSVEEVQGDEQYF. The CDR3 bases are TGCAGCGTTGAAGAAGTGCAGGGGGACGAGCAGTACTTC.

The V and J genes are TRBV20-1 and TRBJ1-4, with D tentatively TRBD1 (5 bases). The CDR3 length is 14 residues. The germline V gene encodes CDR1 DFQATT and CDR2 SNEGSKA (reference sequence). With 1 base removed from V and 7 bases from J, the gap between germline ends came to 13 bases. The CDR3 loop is CSARVTGSGEKLFF. The CDR3 bases are TGCAGTGCTAGAGTCACAGGTTCGGGTGAAAAACTGTTTTTT.